This TCR beta chain was captured in a study of blood T cell repertoires in COVID-19. Measured with immunoSEQ multiplex PCR; TCRdb has only the in-frame clones, and not every one. The table includes 120,000 or so clones, 80% detected once. Trimming took 5 bases from V and 4 from J; bases not matched to a gene: 11. CDR3 length: 15 residues. Germline CDR1 LGHNT, CDR2 FRNRAP. J is TRBJ2-7 and V is TRBV12-5; 7 bases agree with TRBD1. The sample consisted of peripheral blood. This clonotype was obtained from a man aged 55 to 70 with active or convalescent COVID-19. CDR3 amino acids: CASGTRQGPPYEQYF. The CDR3 DNA reads as TGTGCTAGTGGTACTCGACAGGGCCCCCCTTACGAGCAGTACTTC. Looking up the rest from reference TRBV12-5 and TRBJ2-7 gives the full variable domain: DARVTQTPRHKVTEMGQEVTMRCQPILGHNTVFWYRQTMMQGLELLAYFRNRAPLDDSGMPKDRFSAEMPDATLATLKIQPSEPRDSAVYFCASGTRQGPPYEQYFGPGTRLTVT.